This is a list of T cell receptor beta chains from one sample in a study of blood T cell repertoires in COVID-19. Assay: immunoSEQ multiplex PCR; the TCRdb copy retains only in-frame clones and omits some. Among over 110,000 clones listed, roughly three quarters were seen once. The sequenced sample consisted of peripheral blood. The receptors come from a woman aged 55-69 years with acute or convalescent COVID-19. Both conserved end residues are part of each CDR3. Each record gives: clone size, J gene, CDR3 length, V gene, CDR3 protein. The listing skips clone size in some rows; elsewhere it reads once, few, many or a size class.

NA	TRBJ2-7	14	TRBV3-1/TRBV3-2	CASSPSLRAYEQYF
NA	TRBJ2-5	13	TRBV10-3	CAISVRDQETQYF
NA	TRBJ2-1	13	TRBV9	CASSVFIGVEQFF
NA	TRBJ2-3	15	TRBV3-1/TRBV3-2	CASSPGTSGSYTQYF
NA	TRBJ1-4	13	TRBV4-1	CASSLTVKEKLFF
few	TRBJ1-5	14	TRBV6-5	CASSYTGTGQPQHF
NA	TRBJ1-6	15	TRBV18	CASSPGQVSNSPLHF
NA	TRBJ2-7	14	TRBV11-2	CASSLVGGAREQYF
NA	TRBJ1-1	16	TRBV21-1	CASSKDLGTGCTEAFF
NA	TRBJ2-7	16	TRBV3-1/TRBV3-2	CASSHGLAGGTREQYF
NA	TRBJ2-2	18	TRBV4-2	CASSQGTGTGGRTGELFF
NA	TRBJ1-1	14	TRBV10-2	CASSELVVNTEAFF
NA	TRBJ2-2	15	TRBV7-9	CASSPVGRNTGELFF
few	TRBJ2-7	16	TRBV28	CASSDLRTGSFYEQYF
NA	TRBJ1-4	15	TRBV27	CASSLQGSTNEKLFF
NA	TRBJ1-1	13	TRBV5-1	CASSLDRGTEAFF
NA	TRBJ1-4	14	TRBV6-5	CASSWTGGDEKLFF
NA	TRBJ2-7	14	TRBV5-1	CASRRVVGAYEQYF
few	TRBJ1-2	15	TRBV6-6	CASSRSIGQNYGYTF
NA	TRBJ1-2	13	TRBV6-5	CASRTAGTGVDTF
NA	TRBJ2-3	17	TRBV10-3	CAISERVAASFGDTQYF
NA	TRBJ2-2	15	TRBV5-1	CASSAMTGSTGELFF
once	TRBJ2-7	15	TRBV7-6	CASSHRTSGTYEQYF
NA	TRBJ2-1	14	TRBV6-5	CASMARRPGNEQFF
NA	TRBJ1-1	13	TRBV2	CASRQGLYTEAFF
NA	TRBJ2-5	14	TRBV5-6	CASSPPWQQETQYF